This T cell receptor delta chain was identified in a study of γδ T cells in repeated Plasmodium falciparum infection. Study as a whole: Malian repertoires were sampled cross-sectionally without transmission and longitudinally through febrile malaria. General observations from the study: Repeated controlled infections reportedly drove waves of new clonotype selection in Vdelta2-negative, mostly Vdelta1+, gammadelta repertoires. Many TCRgamma sequences overlapped between individuals in stable Vgamma9/Vdelta2+ repertoires.

Losses at the gene ends were 0 bases for V and 1 base for J; bases not matched to a gene: 29. Germline CDR1 and CDR2: TSWWSYY and QGS. The length of the CDR3 is 24 residues. Sequencing covered both gamma and delta TCR chains per sample. TCRdb re-called the multiplex PCR reads using CATT. The data show under 60,000 delta-chain clones, 1.6% seen once. This clone came up a few times. Antigen specificity is unknown. Translating this DNA gives a protein that differs at residue 16 from the TCRdb one, which belongs to a much larger clone; a read error is likely, and the protein shown is this translation. Gammadelta T cells were flow-sorted from PBMC into Vgamma9/Vdelta2+ and Vdelta2-negative populations for bulk analysis.

The sequence was collected from a pool of human donors (malaria-infected and uninfected, not separated). Sequencing used gamma-delta T cells from blood. The chain combines TRDV1 with TRDJ1, with 7 bases lining up with TRDD3. Here the J gene came from matching the DNA to germline, since TCRdb omits it. CDR3 in DNA: TGTGCTCTTGGGGAACTCGAGTTTTACCTGTTCAGAGGTGGGATACTCCACATCACCGATAAACTCATCTTT. This translates into CALGELEFYLFRGGILHITDKLIF.